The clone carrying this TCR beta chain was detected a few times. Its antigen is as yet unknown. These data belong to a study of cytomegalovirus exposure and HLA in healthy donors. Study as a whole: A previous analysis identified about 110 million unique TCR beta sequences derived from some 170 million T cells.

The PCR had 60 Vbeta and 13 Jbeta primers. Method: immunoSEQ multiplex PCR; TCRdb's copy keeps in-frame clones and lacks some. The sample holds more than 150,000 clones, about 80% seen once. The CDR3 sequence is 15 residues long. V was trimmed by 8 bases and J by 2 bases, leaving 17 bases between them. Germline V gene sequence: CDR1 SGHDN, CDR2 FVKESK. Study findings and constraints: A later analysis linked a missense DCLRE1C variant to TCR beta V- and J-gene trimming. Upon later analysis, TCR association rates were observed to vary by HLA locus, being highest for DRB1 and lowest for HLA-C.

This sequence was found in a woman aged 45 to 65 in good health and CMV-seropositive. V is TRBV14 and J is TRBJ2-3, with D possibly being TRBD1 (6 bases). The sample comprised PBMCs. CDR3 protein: CASSRRQAHTDTQYF. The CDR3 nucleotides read TGTGCCAGCTCCCGGAGACAGGCGCACACAGATACGCAGTATTTT.